The next 2 T cell receptor beta chains were all read from a single sample in a study of blood T cell repertoires in COVID-19. Produced via immunoSEQ multiplex PCR; TCRdb's table is partial and in-frame only. This repertoire shows roughly 240,000 clones, 86% found once; its top ten account for 1.5% to 2%. Specimen: peripheral blood. The receptors were gathered from a woman aged 55-70 years who had recovered from COVID-19.

The V and J genes are TRBV5-6 and TRBJ2-1; 11 bases fit TRBD1. The CDR3 spans 16 residues. Trimming cost V 2 bases and J 4 bases; bases outside gene matches: 5. The germline CDR1 and CDR2 sequences are SGHDT and YYEEEE. This CDR3 is CASSFSGQGVYNEQFF. CDR3 bases: TGTGCCAGCAGCTTCTCGGGACAGGGGGTTTACAATGAGCAGTTCTTC.

This clone was recorded a few times. This chain connects TRBV19 to TRBJ2-2, with TRBD2 matching 7 bases. Germline values: CDR1 LNHDA, CDR2 SQIVND (reference sequence). The ends lost 3 bases at V and 5 bases at J; junction bases unmatched: 9. The CDR3 extends over 16 amino acids. Written as DNA, the CDR3 is TGTGCCAGTAGTATCGGCGGCGGGGGTCGGACCGGGGAGCTGTTTTTT. It encodes CASSIGGGGRTGELFF. Combining the CDR3 with reference TRBV19 and TRBJ2-2 gives the whole variable domain DGGITQSPKYLFRKEGQNVTLSCEQNLNHDAMYWYRQDPGQGLRLIYYSQIVNDFQKGDIAEGYSVSREKKESFPLTVTSAQKNPTAFYLCASSIGGGGRTGELFFGEGSRLTVL.